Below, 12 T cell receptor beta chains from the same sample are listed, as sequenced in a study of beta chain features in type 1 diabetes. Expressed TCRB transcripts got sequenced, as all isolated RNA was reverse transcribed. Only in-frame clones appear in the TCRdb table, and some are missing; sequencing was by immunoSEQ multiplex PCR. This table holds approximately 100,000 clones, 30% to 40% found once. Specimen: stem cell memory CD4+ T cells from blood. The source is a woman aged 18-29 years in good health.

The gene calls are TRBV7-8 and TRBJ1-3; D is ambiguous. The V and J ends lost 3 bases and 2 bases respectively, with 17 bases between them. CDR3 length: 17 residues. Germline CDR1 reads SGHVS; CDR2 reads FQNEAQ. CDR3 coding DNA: TGTGCCAGCAGCTTGCGAAGGAGTGGCTTAGCTGGAAACACCATATATTTT. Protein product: CASSLRRSGLAGNTIYF.

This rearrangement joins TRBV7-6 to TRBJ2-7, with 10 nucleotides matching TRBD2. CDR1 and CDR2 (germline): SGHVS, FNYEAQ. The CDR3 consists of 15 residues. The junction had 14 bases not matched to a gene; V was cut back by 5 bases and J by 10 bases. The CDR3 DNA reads TGTGCCAGCAGCGTGACCGGGACTAGCGAATTGTTTCAGTACTTC. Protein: CASSVTGTSELFQYF.

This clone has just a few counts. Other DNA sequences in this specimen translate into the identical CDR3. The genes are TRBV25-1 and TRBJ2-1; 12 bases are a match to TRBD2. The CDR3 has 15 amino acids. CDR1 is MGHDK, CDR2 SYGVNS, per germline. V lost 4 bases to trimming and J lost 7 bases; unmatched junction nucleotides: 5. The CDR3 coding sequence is TGTGCCAGCAGTGTGACTAGCGGGAGAACTAATGAGCAGTTCTTC. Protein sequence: CASSVTSGRTNEQFF.

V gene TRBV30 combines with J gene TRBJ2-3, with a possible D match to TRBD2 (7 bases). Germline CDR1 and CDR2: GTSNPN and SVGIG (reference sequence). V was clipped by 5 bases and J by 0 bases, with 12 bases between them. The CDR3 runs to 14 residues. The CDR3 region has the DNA TGTGCCTGGTCTGCGGGGGCTAGCACAGATACGCAGTATTTT. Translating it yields CAWSAGASTDTQYF. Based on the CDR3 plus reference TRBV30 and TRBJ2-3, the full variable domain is SQTIHQWPATLVQPVGSPLSLECTVEGTSNPNLYWYRQAAGRGLQLLFYSVGIGQISSEVPQNLSASRPQDRQFILSSKKLLLSDSGFYLCAWSAGASTDTQYFGPGTRLTVL.

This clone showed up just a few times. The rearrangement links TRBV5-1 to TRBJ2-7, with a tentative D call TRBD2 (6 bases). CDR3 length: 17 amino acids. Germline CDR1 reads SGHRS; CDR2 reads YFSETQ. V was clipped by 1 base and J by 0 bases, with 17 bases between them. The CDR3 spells CASSLWGGRLSSYEQYF. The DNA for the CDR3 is TGCGCCAGCAGCTTGTGGGGAGGACGGCTCAGCTCCTACGAGCAGTACTTC. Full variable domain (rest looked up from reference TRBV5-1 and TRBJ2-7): KAGVTQTPRYLIKTRGQQVTLSCSPISGHRSVSWYQQTPGQGLQFLFEYFSETQRNKGNFPGRFSGRQFSNSRSEMNVSTLELGDSALYLCASSLWGGRLSSYEQYFGPGTRLTVT.

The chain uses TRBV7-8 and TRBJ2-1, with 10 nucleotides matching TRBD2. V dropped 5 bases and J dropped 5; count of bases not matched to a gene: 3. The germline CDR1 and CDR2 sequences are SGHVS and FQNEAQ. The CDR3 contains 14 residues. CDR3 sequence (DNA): TGTGCCAGCAGCCCTACTAGCGGGAACAATGAGCAGTTCTTC. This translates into CASSPTSGNNEQFF.

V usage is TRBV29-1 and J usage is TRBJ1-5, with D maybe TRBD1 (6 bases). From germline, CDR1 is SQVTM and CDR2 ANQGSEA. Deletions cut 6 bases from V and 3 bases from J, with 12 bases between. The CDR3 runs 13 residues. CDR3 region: CSVAQGNNQPQHF. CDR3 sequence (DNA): TGCAGCGTCGCCCAGGGGAACAATCAGCCCCAGCATTTT.

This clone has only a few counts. The DNA of the CDR3 is TGTGCCAGCAGTTTATGGCTACACTCCCAGGGCGATCAGCCCCAGCATTTT. This translates into CASSLWLHSQGDQPQHF. This rearrangement joins TRBV28 to TRBJ1-5; tentative D call: TRBD1 (5 bases). V gave up 0 bases and J gave up 5 bases, with 17 bases separating them. This CDR3 is 17 amino acids long. Germline CDR1 is MDHEN and CDR2 is SYDVKM.

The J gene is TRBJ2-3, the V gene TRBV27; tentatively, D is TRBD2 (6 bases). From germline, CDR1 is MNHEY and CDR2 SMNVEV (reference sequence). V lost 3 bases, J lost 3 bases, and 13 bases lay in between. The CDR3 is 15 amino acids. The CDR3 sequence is CASSFGRERTDTQYF. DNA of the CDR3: TGTGCCAGCAGTTTCGGGCGGGAAAGGACAGATACGCAGTATTTT.

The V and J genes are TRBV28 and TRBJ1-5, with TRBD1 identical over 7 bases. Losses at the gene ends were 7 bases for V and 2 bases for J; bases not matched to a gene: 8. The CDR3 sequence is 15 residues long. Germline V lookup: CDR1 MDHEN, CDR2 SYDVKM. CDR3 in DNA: TGTGCCAGCAATTATGGGGGGACAGGCAATCAGCCCCAGCATTTT. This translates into CASNYGGTGNQPQHF.

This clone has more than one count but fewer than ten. In DNA form, the CDR3 reads TGTGCCAGCAGCTGGCTTGGACTAGCGGAATACAATGAGCAGTTCTTC. Protein product: CASSWLGLAEYNEQFF. This chain joins TRBV7-3 and TRBJ2-1; 10 bases line up with TRBD2. Germline loops: CDR1 SGHTA, CDR2 FQGTGA. V lost 4 bases and J lost 4; bases outside the gene matches: 7. The CDR3 totals 16 residues.

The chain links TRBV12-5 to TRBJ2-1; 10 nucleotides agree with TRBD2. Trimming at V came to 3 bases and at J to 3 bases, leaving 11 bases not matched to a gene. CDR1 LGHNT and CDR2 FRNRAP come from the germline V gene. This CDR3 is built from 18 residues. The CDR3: CASGFFRTEREGYNEQFF. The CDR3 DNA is TGTGCTAGTGGTTTCTTCCGCACTGAGCGGGAGGGCTACAATGAGCAGTTCTTC.